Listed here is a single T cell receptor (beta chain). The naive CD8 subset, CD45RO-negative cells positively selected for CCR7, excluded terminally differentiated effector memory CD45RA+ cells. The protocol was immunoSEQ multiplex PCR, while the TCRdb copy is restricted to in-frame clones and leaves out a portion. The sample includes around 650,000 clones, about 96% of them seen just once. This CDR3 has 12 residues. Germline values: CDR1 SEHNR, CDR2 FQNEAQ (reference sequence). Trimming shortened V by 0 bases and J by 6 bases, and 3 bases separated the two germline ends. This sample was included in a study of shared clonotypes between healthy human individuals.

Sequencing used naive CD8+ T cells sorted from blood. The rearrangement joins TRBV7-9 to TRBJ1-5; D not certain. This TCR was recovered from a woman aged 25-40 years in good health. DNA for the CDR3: TGTGCCAGCAGCTTAGCGCTTCAGCCCCAGCATTTT. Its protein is CASSLALQPQHF.